This TCR beta chain was sequenced in a study of patients and donors after allogeneic stem cell transplantation. V shed 4 bases, J shed 4 bases, and the junction held 13 bases outside the gene matches. The CDR3 spans 17 residues. Germline lookup yields CDR1 MNHEY and CDR2 SVGAGI. TCRdb reanalysed the RT-PCR reads using MiXCR and keeps one entry per CDR3 protein. The sample contains about 960,000 distinct CDR3 sequences, roughly 18% of which appear only once. Material for sequencing was blood, either unsorted or a sorted T cell fraction (not recorded which). The TCR originated in a human donor who was either an allogeneic HSCT recipient or a stem cell or donor lymphocyte infusion donor (not recorded which). It is not recorded whose cells these are; they may come from a transplant donor. The chain joins TRBV6-5 to TRBJ1-1; 9 nucleotides line up with TRBD1. CDR3 residues: CASSFAPAGQGITEAFF. CDR3 bases: TGTGCCAGCAGTTTCGCCCCCGCCGGACAGGGGATCACTGAAGCTTTCTTT.